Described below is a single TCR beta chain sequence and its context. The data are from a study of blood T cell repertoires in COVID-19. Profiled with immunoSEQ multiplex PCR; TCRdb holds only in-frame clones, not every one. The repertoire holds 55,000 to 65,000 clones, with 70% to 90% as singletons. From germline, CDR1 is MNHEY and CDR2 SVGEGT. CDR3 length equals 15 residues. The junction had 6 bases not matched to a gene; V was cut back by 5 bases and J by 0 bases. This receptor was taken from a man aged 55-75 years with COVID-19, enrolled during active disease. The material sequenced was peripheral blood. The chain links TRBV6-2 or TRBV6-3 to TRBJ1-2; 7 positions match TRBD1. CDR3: CASSNGQEPNYGYTF. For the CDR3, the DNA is TGTGCCAGCAGTAACGGACAGGAACCTAACTATGGCTACACCTTC.